These T cell receptor beta chains were read from a single sample in a study of chemoradiotherapy in HPV16-positive cancers. Clones were read by immunoSEQ multiplex PCR, and TCRdb kept only the in-frame ones, dropping some. The table has 900 to 1,100 clones, roughly 80% seen once; the top ten hold over 5%. The sequencing used tumor tissue, collected from a patient who underwent chemoradiotherapy. Every receptor here comes from a human donor with HPV-associated anogenital cancer. CDR3s include the opening cysteine and the closing phenylalanine or tryptophan. The order of the fields is J gene, V gene, D gene, clone size, CDR3 DNA, CDR3 protein. The D gene is left open where the match is weak. Rows give clone size only sometimes, using once, few, many, or a class for an expanded clone.

J gene: TRBJ2-5
V gene: TRBV7-6
D gene: NA
clone size: NA
CDR3 DNA: TGTGCCAGCAGCTTAGTTGGCGAGACCCAGTACTTC
CDR3 protein: CASSLVGETQYF

J gene: TRBJ1-3
V gene: TRBV4-2
D gene: NA
clone size: NA
CDR3 DNA: TGTGCCAGCAGCCAAGCAGGGCAGGGAGGAAACACCATATATTTT
CDR3 protein: CASSQAGQGGNTIYF

J gene: TRBJ1-1
V gene: TRBV7-6
D gene: TRBD1
clone size: NA
CDR3 DNA: TGTGCCAGCAGCTTAGGGGCAGGGGGCGGCACTGAAGCTTTCTTT
CDR3 protein: CASSLGAGGGTEAFF

J gene: TRBJ1-1
V gene: TRBV27
D gene: NA
clone size: NA
CDR3 DNA: TGTGCCAGCAGTTTTGACCAGAACACTGAAGCTTTCTTT
CDR3 protein: CASSFDQNTEAFF

J gene: TRBJ2-3
V gene: TRBV7-9
D gene: TRBD2
clone size: NA
CDR3 DNA: TGTGCCAGCAGCTCCTCCCTAGCTAGCGGGCTAACGCAGTATTTT
CDR3 protein: CASSSSLASGLTQYF

J gene: TRBJ2-7
V gene: TRBV2
D gene: NA
clone size: NA
CDR3 DNA: TGTGCCAGCAGGACGCCGAGGGACGGCGACGAGCAGTACTTC
CDR3 protein: CASRTPRDGDEQYF

J gene: TRBJ1-6
V gene: TRBV6-6
D gene: NA
clone size: NA
CDR3 DNA: TGTGCCAGCGACAGCCTAATTTCACCCCTCCACTTT
CDR3 protein: CASDSLISPLHF

J gene: TRBJ1-3
V gene: TRBV19
D gene: NA
clone size: NA
CDR3 DNA: TGTGCCAGCACTGTCAGCTCTGGAAACACCATATATTTT
CDR3 protein: CASTVSSGNTIYF

J gene: TRBJ1-2
V gene: TRBV6-5
D gene: NA
clone size: NA
CDR3 DNA: TGTGCCAGCAGTTACTCAGGGGCAGGGGTAGAGGGCTACACCTTC
CDR3 protein: CASSYSGAGVEGYTF

J gene: TRBJ1-1
V gene: TRBV9
D gene: NA
clone size: NA
CDR3 DNA: TGTGCCAGCAGCCCCCAGTGGAACACTGAAGCTTTCTTT
CDR3 protein: CASSPQWNTEAFF

J gene: TRBJ1-3
V gene: TRBV9
D gene: TRBD1
clone size: NA
CDR3 DNA: TGTGCCAGCAGCGTAGGACAGGGGGCCCCTCTCTCTGGAAACACCATATATTTT
CDR3 protein: CASSVGQGAPLSGNTIYF

J gene: TRBJ2-2
V gene: TRBV5-1
D gene: NA
clone size: NA
CDR3 DNA: TGCGCCAGCAGCTTGCCCAGCGCGAACACCGGGGAGCTGTTTTTT
CDR3 protein: CASSLPSANTGELFF

J gene: TRBJ1-2
V gene: TRBV4-1
D gene: NA
clone size: NA
CDR3 DNA: TGCGCCAGCAGCCAAGAGGGAAAGGCAGTAGGTGTCTACACCTTC
CDR3 protein: CASSQEGKAVGVYTF

J gene: TRBJ2-7
V gene: TRBV19
D gene: NA
clone size: NA
CDR3 DNA: TGTGCCAGTAGCGAAAATTTGCCGGGAGAGTCCTACGAGCAGTACTTC
CDR3 protein: CASSENLPGESYEQYF

J gene: TRBJ2-5
V gene: TRBV5-6
D gene: NA
clone size: NA
CDR3 DNA: TGTGCCAGCAGCCCAGCAGGGGCTGGAGAGACCCAGTACTTC
CDR3 protein: CASSPAGAGETQYF

J gene: TRBJ2-5
V gene: TRBV15
D gene: NA
clone size: NA
CDR3 DNA: TGTGCCAGCAAGTACGGGGGCGAGGAGACCCAGTACTTC
CDR3 protein: CASKYGGEETQYF

J gene: TRBJ1-1
V gene: TRBV14
D gene: NA
clone size: NA
CDR3 DNA: TGTGCCAGCAGCCAAGAACTGAACACTGAAGCTTTCTTT
CDR3 protein: CASSQELNTEAFF

J gene: TRBJ2-7
V gene: TRBV7-2
D gene: TRBD2
clone size: NA
CDR3 DNA: TGTGCCAGCAGCCCGCGGGGGGCGGGAGGTATGTCCTACGAGCAGTACTTC
CDR3 protein: CASSPRGAGGMSYEQYF

J gene: TRBJ1-1
V gene: TRBV5-1
D gene: NA
clone size: NA
CDR3 DNA: TGCGCCAGCAGCCGCTCGGGGAGGGGCGCCATGAACACTGAAGCTTTCTTT
CDR3 protein: CASSRSGRGAMNTEAFF

J gene: TRBJ2-7
V gene: TRBV19
D gene: NA
clone size: NA
CDR3 DNA: TGTGCCAGTAGTCCCTCTAATTCCTACGAGCAGTACTTC
CDR3 protein: CASSPSNSYEQYF

J gene: TRBJ1-2
V gene: TRBV25-1
D gene: TRBD1
clone size: NA
CDR3 DNA: TGTGCCAGCAGTTCAGGACAGGCTTGGGACTATGGCTACACCTTC
CDR3 protein: CASSSGQAWDYGYTF

J gene: TRBJ2-1
V gene: TRBV5-1
D gene: NA
clone size: once
CDR3 DNA: TGCGCCAGCAGCTTGGCGTTAACGGGGACTAATGAGCAGTTCTTC
CDR3 protein: CASSLALTGTNEQFF

J gene: TRBJ2-7
V gene: TRBV7-8
D gene: TRBD1
clone size: once
CDR3 DNA: TGTGCCAGCAGCTTAGCTCACCAAGGGGGCATCGACGAGCAGTACTTC
CDR3 protein: CASSLAHQGGIDEQYF

J gene: TRBJ2-3
V gene: TRBV29-1
D gene: NA
clone size: NA
CDR3 DNA: TGCAGCGTTGGGACAGGCACAGATACGCAGTATTTT
CDR3 protein: CSVGTGTDTQYF

J gene: TRBJ1-3
V gene: TRBV2
D gene: NA
clone size: NA
CDR3 DNA: TGTGCCAGCAGCACGTCCTCGGTTCAGGGGCAGAATGGAAACACCATATATTTT
CDR3 protein: CASSTSSVQGQNGNTIYF

J gene: TRBJ1-1
V gene: TRBV5-5
D gene: TRBD1
clone size: NA
CDR3 DNA: TGTGCCAGCGGGCAGGGGGCCTACACTGAAGCTTTCTTT
CDR3 protein: CASGQGAYTEAFF

J gene: TRBJ1-1
V gene: TRBV19
D gene: NA
clone size: few
CDR3 DNA: TGTGCCAGTAGTATAGCAGTGAACACTGAAGCTTTCTTT
CDR3 protein: CASSIAVNTEAFF

J gene: TRBJ1-3
V gene: TRBV5-4
D gene: NA
clone size: NA
CDR3 DNA: TGTGCCAGCAGCAAAGGACAGAGCTCTGGAAACACCATATATTTT
CDR3 protein: CASSKGQSSGNTIYF

J gene: TRBJ1-3
V gene: TRBV13
D gene: TRBD1
clone size: NA
CDR3 DNA: TGTGCCAGCAGCTTAGCAGGGGGTTCTGGAAACACCATATATTTT
CDR3 protein: CASSLAGGSGNTIYF

J gene: TRBJ2-6
V gene: TRBV7-1
D gene: NA
clone size: NA
CDR3 DNA: TGTGCCAGCAGCAAATCTGAACGAGGACAAAGTCGGGCCAACGTCCTGACTTTC
CDR3 protein: CASSKSERGQSRANVLTF

J gene: TRBJ2-6
V gene: TRBV15
D gene: NA
clone size: once
CDR3 DNA: TGTGCCACCAGCAGAGTGCACTCTGGGGCCAACGTCCTGACTTTC
CDR3 protein: CATSRVHSGANVLTF

J gene: TRBJ1-1
V gene: TRBV2
D gene: NA
clone size: NA
CDR3 DNA: TGTGCCAGCAGTGACGTCTACACTGAAGCTTTCTTT
CDR3 protein: CASSDVYTEAFF

J gene: TRBJ1-4
V gene: TRBV7-2
D gene: NA
clone size: few
CDR3 DNA: TGTGCCAGCAGTTCACCAGACGAAAAACTGTTTTTT
CDR3 protein: CASSSPDEKLFF

J gene: TRBJ1-5
V gene: TRBV7-8
D gene: NA
clone size: NA
CDR3 DNA: TGTGCCAGCAGCTTAGCCCCAGGGGCGGCTCAGCCCCAGCATTTT
CDR3 protein: CASSLAPGAAQPQHF

J gene: TRBJ2-1
V gene: TRBV10-3
D gene: NA
clone size: NA
CDR3 DNA: TGTGCCATCAGTGAGGGGATTCCCTACTACAATGAGCAGTTCTTC
CDR3 protein: CAISEGIPYYNEQFF

J gene: TRBJ1-2
V gene: TRBV7-9
D gene: NA
clone size: few
CDR3 DNA: TGTGCCAGCAGCAGATCCGAGCCTAACTATGGCTACACCTTC
CDR3 protein: CASSRSEPNYGYTF

J gene: TRBJ2-1
V gene: TRBV30
D gene: TRBD1
clone size: NA
CDR3 DNA: TGTGCCTTCTCCAGGACAGGGTTAAAGGAGCAGTTCTTC
CDR3 protein: CAFSRTGLKEQFF

J gene: TRBJ1-2
V gene: TRBV29-1
D gene: NA
clone size: NA
CDR3 DNA: TGCAGCGTTGCAGTGGGTTGGATCTACACCTTC
CDR3 protein: CSVAVGWIYTF

J gene: TRBJ1-2
V gene: TRBV2
D gene: NA
clone size: NA
CDR3 DNA: TGTGCCAGCAGTGAGCGGAACTATGGCTACACCTTC
CDR3 protein: CASSERNYGYTF

J gene: TRBJ2-3
V gene: TRBV5-4
D gene: NA
clone size: few
CDR3 DNA: TGTGCCAGCACCTCGGCCCGTGGTACGCAGTATTTT
CDR3 protein: CASTSARGTQYF

J gene: TRBJ1-1
V gene: TRBV5-1
D gene: NA
clone size: NA
CDR3 DNA: TGCGCCAGCAGCTCGACTGAAGGGACAACCAGGGAAGCTTTCTTT
CDR3 protein: CASSSTEGTTREAFF

J gene: TRBJ2-2
V gene: TRBV29-1
D gene: TRBD2
clone size: NA
CDR3 DNA: TGCAGCGTTGGGAGCGGGGCTCCGAACACCGGGGAGCTGTTTTTT
CDR3 protein: CSVGSGAPNTGELFF

J gene: TRBJ2-1
V gene: TRBV7-8
D gene: NA
clone size: NA
CDR3 DNA: TGTGCCAGCAGCTCGGGACTGAACTCCTACAATGAGCAGTTCTTC
CDR3 protein: CASSSGLNSYNEQFF

J gene: TRBJ2-7
V gene: TRBV2
D gene: NA
clone size: NA
CDR3 DNA: TGTGCCAGCAGTGTAAAGGTATATCACGAGCAGTACTTC
CDR3 protein: CASSVKVYHEQYF

J gene: TRBJ1-2
V gene: TRBV11-2
D gene: NA
clone size: few
CDR3 DNA: TGTGCCAGCAGCTTATCACGGGGATCGGGAGGCTACACCTTC
CDR3 protein: CASSLSRGSGGYTF

J gene: TRBJ1-3
V gene: TRBV18
D gene: TRBD1
clone size: NA
CDR3 DNA: TGTGCCAGCTCACTAAATCAGGGGGACCCTGGAAACACCATATATTTT
CDR3 protein: CASSLNQGDPGNTIYF

J gene: TRBJ2-1
V gene: TRBV4-2
D gene: TRBD2
clone size: NA
CDR3 DNA: TGTGCCAGCAGCCAAGTGGCGGGAGAAGACAATGAGCAGTTCTTC
CDR3 protein: CASSQVAGEDNEQFF

J gene: TRBJ1-6
V gene: TRBV19
D gene: NA
clone size: NA
CDR3 DNA: TGTGCCAGTAGTATGAACCAGGGTTTTGGGAATTCACCCCTCCACTTT
CDR3 protein: CASSMNQGFGNSPLHF

J gene: TRBJ2-1
V gene: TRBV14
D gene: TRBD1
clone size: NA
CDR3 DNA: TGTGCCAGCAGCCAACTTCCGGGACAGGGAGACAATGAGCAGTTCTTC
CDR3 protein: CASSQLPGQGDNEQFF

J gene: TRBJ2-7
V gene: TRBV18
D gene: TRBD2
clone size: NA
CDR3 DNA: TGTGCCAGCTCACCGCCGGGACTAGCGGGCGAGCAGTACTTC
CDR3 protein: CASSPPGLAGEQYF

J gene: TRBJ1-6
V gene: TRBV9
D gene: TRBD1
clone size: NA
CDR3 DNA: TGTGCCAGCAGCTCCGGGACAGGGGATAATTCACCCCTCCACTTT
CDR3 protein: CASSSGTGDNSPLHF

J gene: TRBJ2-5
V gene: TRBV2
D gene: NA
clone size: NA
CDR3 DNA: TGTGCCAGCCATAGGGGGGGGGAAGAGACCCAGTACTTC
CDR3 protein: CASHRGGEETQYF

J gene: TRBJ2-6
V gene: TRBV2
D gene: NA
clone size: NA
CDR3 DNA: TGTGCCAGCAGTGCCAGGGGTGGGGCCAACGTCCTGACTTTC
CDR3 protein: CASSARGGANVLTF

J gene: TRBJ2-1
V gene: TRBV11-3
D gene: TRBD2
clone size: NA
CDR3 DNA: TGTGCCAGCAGCTTAGGGCTAGCGGGAGGAGATGAGCAGTTCTTC
CDR3 protein: CASSLGLAGGDEQFF